Reported below is one T cell receptor (beta chain). Template material for amplifying TCR beta CDR3 regions consisted of RNA transcripts. Using the HTBI primer set, a first-round RT-PCR was run on the TCR CDR3. TCRdb called the multiplex PCR reads again in MiXCR, with one record for every CDR3 protein. Of about 560,000 distinct CDR3 sequences listed, under 60% are singletons. This entry belongs to a study of T cells in Graves' hyperthyroidism and ophthalmopathy. The sample taken for sequencing was peripheral blood or thyroid tissue (not recorded which). This receptor was taken from a woman between 18 and 29 years old with Graves' hyperthyroidism.

As DNA, the CDR3 is TGTGCCAGCAGCTTACTCCCCGGGCTTAACGAGCAGTACTTC. Translating gives CASSLLPGLNEQYF. The V gene is TRBV7-2, the J gene TRBJ2-7; D remains ambiguous. The CDR3 is 14 residues long. Germline V gene sequence: CDR1 SGHTA, CDR2 FQGNSA. V gave up 2 bases and J gave up 5 bases, with 13 bases separating them.